The present T cell receptor (beta chain) was sequenced within a study of shared clonotypes between healthy human individuals. Per the original methods: Without quality scores, immunoSEQ junctional reads could not be filtered like full-length reads. Only in-frame clones appear in the TCRdb table, and some are missing; sequencing was by immunoSEQ multiplex PCR. V, J and clone size reflect that table, while D and trimming were determined from the DNA. In the table there are 650,000 to 700,000 clones, around 90% of which are singletons. Per germline, CDR1 SGDLS and CDR2 YYNGEE. Trimming shortened V by 3 bases and J by 2 bases, and 6 bases separated the two germline ends. CDR3 length: 12 residues. CCR7-negative CD45RA+ TemRA cells were pooled with CD45RO+ cells for CD8 memory.

The sample consisted of memory CD8+ T cells from PBMCs. Subset denoted: CD45RO+ cells pooled with CCR7-negative TemRA cells. This receptor was identified in a man aged 18-30 years in good health. Some clones in this sample may be carry-over from other donors' samples. V and J are TRBV9 and TRBJ2-7; the D gene is possibly TRBD1 (6 bases). DNA of the CDR3: TGTGCCAGCAGCGGGGACACCTACGAGCAGTACTTC. Amino acids: CASSGDTYEQYF.